Listed below are T cell receptor beta chains from one sample, sequenced in a study of cytotoxic CD8 clonotypes in ibrutinib-treated CLL. Clones were sequenced by immunoSEQ multiplex PCR, and TCRdb holds only the in-frame ones, with some missing. This sample has 130,000 to 150,000 clones, with around 90% found just once. The sequencing used PBMCs, collected after 12 months of ibrutinib treatment. The receptors shown here come from a human donor with chronic lymphocytic leukemia. The CDR3 runs from the conserved cysteine through the conserved F or W. A D gene is named only where the DNA matches it firmly. The size entry is marked missing in some rows and otherwise reads once, few, many or a size class.

TRBJ2-5 TRBV28 . TRBD1 CASRIYRGDKTQYF TGTGCCAGCAGAATTTACAGGGGTGACAAGACCCAGTACTTC
TRBJ2-2 TRBV10-3 once . CAIPGRNTGELFF TGTGCCATCCCGGGACGGAACACCGGGGAGCTGTTTTTT
TRBJ2-7 TRBV6-6 few TRBD2 CASSRLAGPYEQYF TGTGCCAGCAGTAGATTAGCGGGCCCTTACGAGCAGTACTTC
TRBJ2-3 TRBV7-3 . TRBD2 CASSSSSGSNSDTQYF TGTGCCAGCAGCTCTTCTAGCGGGAGTAACTCAGATACGCAGTATTTT
TRBJ2-1 TRBV4-2 . . CASRDDAIPYNEQFF TGTGCCAGCAGGGACGACGCCATCCCCTACAATGAGCAGTTCTTC
TRBJ2-2 TRBV27 . TRBD1 CASRWGQENTGELFF TGTGCCAGCAGATGGGGACAGGAGAACACCGGGGAGCTGTTTTTT
TRBJ2-4 TRBV7-9 . TRBD2 CASGSTSGVLAKNIQYF TGTGCCAGCGGATCGACTAGCGGGGTCCTAGCCAAAAACATTCAGTACTTC
TRBJ1-2 TRBV5-1 . . CASSLTMGVGGYTF TGCGCCAGCAGCTTGACGATGGGGGTGGGAGGCTACACCTTC
TRBJ2-7 TRBV5-1 . . CASSLGSGTFYEQYF TGCGCCAGCAGCTTGGGGTCAGGGACTTTCTACGAGCAGTACTTC
TRBJ2-5 TRBV18 . TRBD2 CASSPRTSGTNGETQYF TGTGCCAGCTCCCCTAGGACTAGCGGGACAAACGGAGAGACCCAGTACTTC
TRBJ2-1 TRBV28 . TRBD1 CASSLFKGGWGNEGQFF TGTGCCAGCAGCCTCTTTAAAGGGGGCTGGGGGAATGAGGGGCAGTTCTTC
TRBJ2-7 TRBV19 . TRBD2 CASTRTSGTNEQYF TGTGCCAGTACCAGGACTAGCGGGACAAACGAGCAGTACTTC
TRBJ2-1 TRBV7-2 . TRBD2 CASSASGLAGGNEQFF TGTGCCAGCAGCGCCAGCGGGCTAGCGGGAGGCAATGAGCAGTTCTTC
TRBJ1-3 TRBV18 . . CASSPPGRSSGNTIYF TGTGCCAGCTCACCACCGGGCAGGAGCTCTGGAAACACCATATATTTT
TRBJ1-2 TRBV10-3 once TRBD1 CAISESGQTNYGYTF TGTGCCATCAGTGAGTCGGGACAGACAAACTATGGCTACACCTTC
TRBJ2-1 TRBV10-3 . TRBD2 CAISESQASGYRDEQFF TGTGCCATCAGTGAGTCCCAGGCTAGCGGGTATAGGGATGAGCAGTTCTTC
TRBJ2-3 TRBV29-1 . TRBD2 CSVDGTSGTDTQYF TGCAGCGTTGATGGGACTAGCGGGACAGATACGCAGTATTTT
TRBJ1-1 TRBV27 . . CASSSVETTEAFF TGTGCCAGCAGTTCTGTAGAAACCACTGAAGCTTTCTTT
TRBJ2-3 TRBV9 . . CASSTDYLGTDTQYF TGTGCCAGCAGCACGGACTACTTGGGCACAGATACGCAGTATTTT
TRBJ2-7 TRBV7-2 . . CASSPSPFYEQYF TGTGCCAGCAGCCCCTCCCCGTTCTACGAGCAGTACTTC
TRBJ1-4 TRBV6-5 . . CASSSYLFGEKLFF TGTGCCAGCAGTAGCTACCTATTTGGGGAAAAACTGTTTTTT
TRBJ2-2 TRBV11-2 . . CASSFAGADTGELFF TGTGCCAGCAGCTTCGCGGGGGCGGACACCGGGGAGCTGTTTTTT
TRBJ2-7 TRBV28 . . CASSFPSYEQYF TGTGCCAGCAGTTTTCCCTCCTACGAGCAGTACTTC
TRBJ1-2 TRBV4-3 . TRBD1 CASSQGEGAIGYTF TGCGCCAGCAGCCAAGGAGAGGGGGCTATTGGCTACACCTTC
TRBJ2-7 TRBV18 . TRBD1 CASSPPGQGIYEQYF TGTGCCAGCTCACCACCGGGACAGGGGATCTACGAGCAGTACTTC
TRBJ2-2 TRBV19 . . CASSIAGSLLGELFF TGTGCCAGTAGTATAGCCGGGAGTCTTCTGGGGGAGCTGTTTTTT
TRBJ2-1 TRBV2 . TRBD2 CASSLSGLAGHNEQFF TGTGCCAGCAGTCTATCGGGACTAGCGGGACACAATGAGCAGTTCTTC
TRBJ1-6 TRBV9 . . CASSVGSFGNSPLHF TGTGCCAGCAGCGTAGGTTCCTTCGGGAATTCACCCCTCCACTTT
TRBJ2-1 TRBV9 . . CASSPPRVPDFNEQFF TGTGCCAGCAGCCCCCCGCGAGTACCCGACTTCAATGAGCAGTTCTTC
TRBJ2-1 TRBV27 . TRBD2 CASWTTSGIINEQFF TGTGCCAGCTGGACAACTAGCGGGATAATCAATGAGCAGTTCTTC
TRBJ1-5 TRBV18 . TRBD1 CASSPGTGAFRNQPQHF TGTGCCAGCTCCCCCGGGACAGGGGCGTTTAGAAATCAGCCCCAGCATTTT
TRBJ2-3 TRBV19 . . CASSRGLGTDTQYF TGTGCCAGTAGTCGGGGGCTGGGCACAGATACGCAGTATTTT
TRBJ2-5 TRBV29-1 . . CSVDSIRETQYF TGCAGCGTTGACTCGATTCGAGAGACCCAGTACTTC
TRBJ2-1 TRBV5-6 . . CASRLDLSYNEQFF TGTGCCAGTAGGCTCGACCTCTCCTACAATGAGCAGTTCTTC
TRBJ2-7 TRBV9 . . CASSVSIGRYEQYF TGTGCCAGCAGCGTAAGCATAGGTCGCTACGAGCAGTACTTC
TRBJ1-1 TRBV19 once . CASTPREGNTEAFF TGTGCCAGTACCCCCAGGGAGGGAAACACTGAAGCTTTCTTT
TRBJ1-1 TRBV11-1 once . CASSLQGGAFF TGTGCCAGCAGCTTACAAGGGGGAGCTTTCTTT
TRBJ2-1 TRBV7-7 . . CASSQQGTLPTVPYNEQFF TGTGCTAGCAGCCAGCAAGGGACTCTCCCCACTGTACCCTACAATGAGCAGTTCTTC
TRBJ2-7 TRBV5-1 . TRBD1 CASELGVAGGVSTPDF TGCGCCAGCGAGCTTGGGGTGGCAGGGGGCGTATCAACCCCAGACTTC
TRBJ2-5 TRBV5-1 . . CASSSGAIWETQYF TGCGCCAGCAGCTCCGGGGCCATTTGGGAGACCCAGTACTTC
TRBJ2-5 TRBV19 . . CASNQTVQETQYF TGTGCCAGTAACCAGACAGTCCAAGAGACCCAGTACTTC
TRBJ2-1 TRBV18 . TRBD1 CASSLGGSNEQFF TGTGCCAGCTCACTAGGGGGCTCGAATGAGCAGTTCTTC
TRBJ2-5 TRBV7-2 . TRBD1 CASSATGGVGETQYF TGTGCCAGCAGCGCAACAGGGGGAGTTGGGGAGACCCAGTACTTC
TRBJ2-7 TRBV9 . TRBD2 CASSVEREEDEQYF TGTGCCAGCAGCGTAGAGCGGGAGGAGGACGAGCAGTACTTC
TRBJ2-2 TRBV18 . . CASSPPRNTSNTGELFF TGTGCCAGCTCACCCCCCAGAAATACCTCGAACACCGGGGAGCTGTTTTTT
TRBJ2-5 TRBV9 . . CASSVGLWGERETQYF TGTGCCAGCAGCGTGGGATTGTGGGGGGAAAGAGAGACCCAGTACTTC
TRBJ2-5 TRBV9 . TRBD2 CASSGGGLELTQYF TGTGCCAGCAGCGGTGGGGGACTAGAGCTGACCCAGTACTTC
TRBJ2-7 TRBV30 . TRBD2 CAGTSGRDEQYF TGTGCCGGGACTAGCGGGAGGGACGAGCAGTACTTC
TRBJ2-3 TRBV6-5 . . CASSPSYADTQYF TGTGCCAGCAGTCCTTCGTACGCAGATACGCAGTATTTT
TRBJ2-7 TRBV19 few TRBD2 CASSIAGGTYEQYF TGTGCCAGTAGTATAGCGGGAGGCACCTACGAGCAGTACTTC
TRBJ1-2 TRBV7-3 . . CASSHGSELYGYTF TGTGCCAGCAGTCACGGTTCCGAGCTCTATGGCTACACCTTC
TRBJ1-1 TRBV5-7 . . CASSLPTEGAYTEAFF TGTGCCAGCAGCTTGCCTACCGAGGGCGCCTACACTGAAGCTTTCTTT
TRBJ1-2 TRBV19 once . CASSIDLRVLGYGYTF TGTGCCAGTAGTATAGATTTGAGGGTCCTCGGCTATGGCTACACCTTC
TRBJ2-7 TRBV7-6 once . CASSLVAGWQGSTYEQYF TGTGCCAGCAGCTTAGTAGCGGGCTGGCAGGGGAGCACCTACGAGCAGTACTTC
TRBJ2-3 TRBV6-5 . . CASSYGRSDTQYF TGTGCCAGCAGTTACGGGAGGTCAGATACGCAGTATTTT
TRBJ1-2 TRBV5-8 . . CASSLGLQASRGGYTF TGTGCCAGCAGCTTGGGACTACAAGCTTCTCGTGGTGGCTACACCTTC
TRBJ2-2 TRBV18 . . CASSPPKDTGELFF TGTGCCAGCTCACCACCGAAGGACACCGGGGAGCTGTTTTTT
TRBJ2-5 TRBV19 once . CASSTPPRDETQYF TGTGCCAGTAGTACCCCCCCTAGAGATGAGACCCAGTACTTC
TRBJ1-2 TRBV6-5 few . CASSYGAGTYGYTF TGTGCCAGCAGTTATGGGGCAGGAACCTATGGCTACACCTTC
TRBJ2-7 TRBV7-9 . . CASSLAPEGTYEQYF TGTGCCAGCAGCTTAGCGCCCGAGGGAACATACGAGCAGTACTTC